This entry lists 15 T cell receptor beta chains sequenced from one sample in a study of identical twins. TCRdb reprocessed the 5' RACE reads via MiXCR and lists one record per CDR3 protein. The data show 700,000 or so distinct CDR3 sequences, with less than 10% seen just once and about 0.98% held by the top ten. These data were likewise used in another study, on yellow fever vaccine responses in identical twins.

Sample: PBMCs. Receptors originate from a woman in her late teens or twenties in good health.

This clonotype was seen ten or more times. The V gene is TRBV7-2, the J gene TRBJ2-7, with D uncertain. V gave up 0 bases and J gave up 1 base, with 4 bases separating them. CDR3 size: 13 residues. The germline V gene encodes CDR1 SGHTA and CDR2 FQGNSA. CDR3 sequence (DNA): TGTGCCAGCAGCTTAGCACAGTCCTACGAGCAGTACTTC. The encoded protein is CASSLAQSYEQYF.

The chain carries TRBV9 and TRBJ2-1, with 9 bases lining up with TRBD2. Trimming removed 0 bases from V and 3 bases from J; junction bases left unmatched: 4. This CDR3 is 16 amino acids long. CDR1 is SGDLS and CDR2 is YYNGEE in the germline V gene. The CDR3 region is CASSVDAGGFYNEQFF. The CDR3 nucleotides are TGTGCCAGCAGCGTAGATGCGGGGGGGTTCTACAATGAGCAGTTCTTC. Full variable domain (outside the CDR3, taken from reference TRBV9 and TRBJ2-1): DSGVTQTPKHLITATGQRVTLRCSPRSGDLSVYWYQQSLDQGLQFLIQYYNGEERAKGNILERFSAQQFPDLHSELNLSSLELGDSALYFCASSVDAGGFYNEQFFGPGTRLTVL.

J is TRBJ2-2 and V is TRBV29-1; D gene ambiguous. The V gene's germline CDR1 is SQVTM and CDR2 ANQGSEA. The CDR3 spans 12 residues. Between the trimmed V and J ends, which lost 7 bases and 7 bases, there was a span of 13 bases. CDR3 nucleotide sequence: TGCAGCGCAGCGCAGCTTGGCGGGGAGCTGTTTTTT. This codes for CSAAQLGGELFF.

In this sample, this clonotype turned up a few times. The rearrangement joins TRBV19 to TRBJ2-7; 7 positions match TRBD1. V dropped 10 bases and J dropped 0; count of bases not matched to a gene: 6. From germline, CDR1 is LNHDA and CDR2 SQIVND (reference sequence). CDR3 length: 13 amino acids. The CDR3 sequence: CATSDRASYEQYF. CDR3 in DNA: TGTGCCACATCCGACAGGGCCTCCTACGAGCAGTACTTC.

This sequence joins TRBV20-1 and TRBJ2-3; TRBD2 matches 10 bases. The CDR3 covers 17 residues. The germline V gene has CDR1 DFQATT and CDR2 SNEGSKA (reference sequence). V lost 0 bases to trimming and J lost 5 bases; unmatched junction nucleotides: 11. CDR3 DNA: TGCAGTGCTAGAGATTTCTTAGCGGGGGGCCGTGGAGATACGCAGTATTTT. Protein: CSARDFLAGGRGDTQYF.

Only a few counts were recorded for this clonotype. The chain recombines TRBV4-2 with TRBJ1-1; D is unresolved. V dropped 3 bases and J dropped 4 bases, with 12 bases sitting between them. The germline V gene encodes CDR1 LGHNA and CDR2 YNFKEQ. This CDR3 has 14 residues. The CDR3 coding sequence is TGTGCCAGCAGCCAGCTACGTAAGGGCACTGAAGCTTTCTTT. Protein sequence: CASSQLRKGTEAFF.

The V call is TRBV29-1, the J call TRBJ2-3; D possibly corresponds to TRBD1 (5 bases). V gave up 0 bases and J gave up 0 bases, with 13 bases separating them. Germline CDR1 and CDR2: SQVTM and ANQGSEA. The CDR3 is made up of 16 amino acids. The CDR3 here is CSVEDQVQGSTDTQYF. The CDR3 coding sequence is TGCAGCGTTGAAGATCAGGTCCAGGGCAGCACAGATACGCAGTATTTT.

This chain joins TRBV5-5 and TRBJ2-3, with 9 bases identical to TRBD2. The CDR3 is 15 amino acids. CDR1 and CDR2 (germline): SGHKS, YYEKEE (reference sequence). Trimming removed 1 base from V and 4 bases from J; junction bases left unmatched: 4. The CDR3 spells CASSLRAGGPDTQYF. The CDR3 region has the DNA TGTGCCAGCAGCTTGCGTGCGGGGGGGCCAGATACGCAGTATTTT.

The chain combines TRBV5-5 with TRBJ2-7, with D uncertain. The germline V gene has CDR1 SGHKS and CDR2 YYEKEE (reference sequence). CDR3 size: 14 residues. V gave up 6 bases and J gave up 0 bases, with 13 bases separating them. The CDR3 region is CASTPHTTSYEQYF. The CDR3 coding sequence is TGTGCCAGCACCCCACACACGACCTCCTACGAGCAGTACTTC. Supplemented by reference TRBV5-5 and TRBJ2-7, the full variable domain reads DAGVTQSPTHLIKTRGQQVTLRCSPISGHKSVSWYQQVLGQGPQFIFQYYEKEERGRGNFPDRFSARQFPNYSSELNVNALLLGDSALYLCASTPHTTSYEQYFGPGTRLTVT.

This clonotype showed up many times. This sequence joins TRBV12-3 or TRBV12-4 and TRBJ2-7; 9 bases are a match to TRBD1. The CDR3 is 15 residues long. The trim removed 3 bases at V and 5 bases at J, leaving 8 bases unmatched. DNA of the CDR3: TGTGCCAGCAGTTTCGGGACAGGGCGGTTCGACGAGCAGTACTTC. Amino acid sequence: CASSFGTGRFDEQYF.

The J gene is TRBJ2-1, the V gene TRBV3-1; the D gene is possibly TRBD2 (5 bases). The CDR3 consists of 15 residues. The ends were cut back, 4 bases at V and 8 bases at J, with 18 bases in the middle. Per germline, CDR1 LGHDT and CDR2 YNNKEL (reference sequence). CDR3 coding DNA: TGTGCCAGCAGCCTACGCGGGCGTCCAGAGGATGAGCAGTTCTTC. Its protein product is CASSLRGRPEDEQFF.

CDR3 nucleotides: TGCGCCAGCAGCTTGGGGAGTGGGGATGCGCGGAATGAGCAGTTCTTC. Translated, it gives CASSLGSGDARNEQFF. The chain carries TRBV5-1 and TRBJ2-1; D remains ambiguous. Germline CDR1 SGHRS, CDR2 YFSETQ. The CDR3 totals 16 residues. The V gene lost 0 bases and the J gene lost 7 bases, with 17 bases spanning the gap.

This clonotype was observed at least ten times. The V and J genes are TRBV19 and TRBJ2-3; D perhaps matches TRBD2 (5 bases). The germline CDR1 and CDR2 sequences are LNHDA and SQIVND (reference sequence). This CDR3 contains 12 residues. Trimming left V 3 bases short and J 6 bases short, with 7 bases between. As DNA, the CDR3 is TGTGCCAGTAGTATTTCGGGGGATACGCAGTATTTT. Encoded protein: CASSISGDTQYF.

V and J are TRBV12-3 or TRBV12-4 and TRBJ1-2; possible D gene TRBD1, 6 bases. This CDR3 comprises 13 residues. V lost 6 bases, J lost 4 bases, and 12 bases lay in between. CDR3 DNA sequence: TGTGCCAGCAGCACAGGGAGTAGCTATGGCTACACCTTC. Translating gives CASSTGSSYGYTF.

This rearrangement joins TRBV3-1 to TRBJ1-2, with D uncertain. The V end lost 5 bases, the J end lost 3 bases, and 19 bases lay between the germline ends. Germline CDR1 LGHDT, CDR2 YNNKEL (reference sequence). The CDR3 is 16 residues long. DNA for the CDR3: TGTGCCAGCAGCTTACTTATGGTGGGAGCGGACTATGGCTACACCTTC. It codes for CASSLLMVGADYGYTF.